This T cell receptor (beta chain) originates from a study of neurological immune-mediated disorders. The CDR3 is made up of 16 amino acids. V was clipped by 4 bases and J by 4 bases; unmatched bases: 8. TCRdb used MiXCR to reprocess the 5' RACE reads, holding one entry per CDR3 protein. The sample holds 20,000 or so distinct CDR3 sequences, roughly 2.6% seen once. This clonotype has ten or more counts. Its antigen is still unknown. Notes on the study in general: There were no CDR3 amino acid sequences shared by expanded clones across subjects, a result suggesting private repertoires in all groups.

The V gene is TRBV12-3 or TRBV12-4, the J gene TRBJ1-1; 11 bases align to TRBD1. This sequence originates from a woman aged 18-29 years with multiple sclerosis. The sequencing input was PBMCs. CDR3 coding DNA: TGTGCCAGCAGTTCGTCCACCGGGACAGGGGGCACTGAAGCTTTCTTT. Amino acid sequence: CASSSSTGTGGTEAFF.